The rows below give T cell receptor beta chains drawn from one sample of a study of OX40 agonist ivuxolimab in advanced cancers. Measured with immunoSEQ multiplex PCR; TCRdb has only the in-frame clones, and not every one. Here the sample spans about 63,000 clones, roughly nine tenths being singletons. Sequenced material: CD4+ or CD8+ T cells sorted from blood, taken in a trial of the OX40 agonist ivuxolimab. All receptors come from an adult with an advanced solid tumor such as melanoma, head and neck, liver or kidney cancer. Both conserved end residues are part of each CDR3. D genes are given only for firm matches. Expanded clones are given a class, and other clones once, few, many or no size at all.

V: TRBV9; D: -; J: TRBJ2-2; size: -; CDR3: CASSGVAGELFF; DNA: TGTGCCAGCTCGGGGGTTGCCGGGGAGCTGTTTTTT
V: TRBV18; D: TRBD2; J: TRBJ2-3; size: -; CDR3: CASSRLAGGRVTDTQYF; DNA: TGTGCCAGCTCACGACTAGCGGGGGGGCGTGTCACAGATACGCAGTATTTT
V: TRBV19; D: TRBD1; J: TRBJ2-6; size: medium-sized; CDR3: CASNDPGQAFNGANVLTF; DNA: TGTGCCAGCAATGATCCGGGACAGGCGTTCAATGGGGCCAACGTCCTGACTTTC
V: TRBV11-2; D: -; J: TRBJ2-7; size: -; CDR3: CASSFGTSFEQYF; DNA: TGTGCCAGCAGCTTTGGGACTTCCTTCGAGCAGTACTTC
V: TRBV10-1; D: -; J: TRBJ1-1; size: -; CDR3: CASSRQIGTEAFF; DNA: TGCGCCAGCAGTCGACAAATAGGCACTGAAGCTTTCTTT
V: TRBV14; D: -; J: TRBJ2-1; size: -; CDR3: CASSQDRFRGGQFF; DNA: TGTGCCAGCAGCCAAGATCGTTTCAGGGGGGGGCAGTTCTTC
V: TRBV2; D: -; J: TRBJ2-5; size: few; CDR3: CASSRRALETQYF; DNA: TGTGCCAGCAGTCGGCGGGCTCTCGAGACCCAGTACTTC
V: TRBV7-9; D: -; J: TRBJ1-2; size: -; CDR3: CASSLGGQSYGYTF; DNA: TGTGCCAGCAGCTTGGGAGGACAGAGTTATGGCTACACCTTC
V: TRBV28; D: TRBD1; J: TRBJ2-7; size: once; CDR3: CASQTDRVGYEQYF; DNA: TGTGCCAGCCAGACGGACAGGGTGGGCTACGAGCAGTACTTC
V: TRBV2; D: -; J: TRBJ1-5; size: few; CDR3: CASSDVSNQPQHF; DNA: TGTGCCAGCAGTGACGTTAGCAATCAGCCCCAGCATTTT
V: TRBV7-3; D: TRBD2; J: TRBJ2-1; size: -; CDR3: CASSQLAGAHNEQFF; DNA: TGTGCCAGCAGCCAACTAGCGGGAGCTCACAATGAGCAGTTCTTC
V: TRBV10-3; D: TRBD2; J: TRBJ2-3; size: -; CDR3: CAISSHGSSGIRTDTQYF; DNA: TGTGCCATCAGTTCCCACGGTTCTAGCGGGATACGCACAGATACGCAGTATTTT
V: TRBV4-1; D: -; J: TRBJ1-3; size: -; CDR3: CASSQEPPVMAGNTIYF; DNA: TGCGCCAGCAGCCAAGAACCACCGGTTATGGCTGGAAACACCATATATTTT
V: TRBV11-2; D: TRBD1; J: TRBJ1-2; size: -; CDR3: CASSTLTGILYGYTF; DNA: TGTGCCAGCAGCACCCTGACAGGGATCCTCTATGGCTACACCTTC
V: TRBV28; D: -; J: TRBJ2-3; size: -; CDR3: CASSLTGSTDTQYF; DNA: TGTGCCAGCAGTCTGACGGGAAGCACAGATACGCAGTATTTT
V: TRBV9; D: TRBD2; J: TRBJ2-5; size: -; CDR3: CASSVAVAGGSWQETQYF; DNA: TGTGCCAGCAGCGTAGCGGTAGCGGGAGGGTCCTGGCAAGAGACCCAGTACTTC
V: TRBV9; D: -; J: TRBJ1-1; size: -; CDR3: CASSSRPDTEAFF; DNA: TGTGCCAGCAGCTCCCGCCCGGACACTGAAGCTTTCTTT
V: TRBV7-9; D: TRBD1; J: TRBJ1-4; size: -; CDR3: CASRWTGNEKLFF; DNA: TGTGCCAGCAGGTGGACAGGGAATGAAAAACTGTTTTTT
V: TRBV7-9; D: -; J: TRBJ2-2; size: -; CDR3: CASSYITGELFF; DNA: TGTGCCAGCAGCTATATTACCGGGGAGCTGTTTTTT
V: TRBV19; D: -; J: TRBJ1-2; size: -; CDR3: CASTPGGLNYGYTF; DNA: TGTGCCAGTACCCCGGGGGGCCTGAACTATGGCTACACCTTC
V: TRBV18; D: -; J: TRBJ2-5; size: -; CDR3: CASSRGIGDQETQYF; DNA: TGTGCCAGCTCACGGGGGATCGGAGACCAAGAGACCCAGTACTTC
V: TRBV28; D: -; J: TRBJ1-2; size: -; CDR3: CAVIQGMGYGYTF; DNA: TGTGCTGTAATACAGGGTATGGGCTATGGCTACACCTTC
V: TRBV28; D: -; J: TRBJ2-7; size: -; CDR3: CASTRDGNLYEQYF; DNA: TGTGCCAGCACCCGTGACGGAAATCTCTACGAGCAGTACTTC
V: TRBV28; D: TRBD1; J: TRBJ2-7; size: few; CDR3: CASSLDREYSYEQYF; DNA: TGTGCCAGCAGTCTCGACAGGGAGTACTCCTACGAGCAGTACTTC
V: TRBV6-5; D: TRBD2; J: TRBJ2-7; size: -; CDR3: CASSIRLAGIYEQYF; DNA: TGTGCCAGCAGTATAAGACTAGCGGGGATCTACGAGCAGTACTTC
V: TRBV6-6; D: -; J: TRBJ2-6; size: -; CDR3: CASTDSSGANVLTF; DNA: TGTGCCAGCACCGATAGCTCTGGGGCCAACGTCCTGACTTTC
V: TRBV30; D: TRBD1; J: TRBJ1-1; size: -; CDR3: CAWSRDRSDTEAFF; DNA: TGTGCCTGGAGTCGGGACAGGTCAGACACTGAAGCTTTCTTT
V: TRBV19; D: TRBD1; J: TRBJ2-7; size: once; CDR3: CASSPRTGVYYEQYF; DNA: TGTGCCAGTAGTCCGAGGACAGGGGTCTACTACGAGCAGTACTTC
V: TRBV14; D: TRBD1; J: TRBJ2-7; size: -; CDR3: CASSPYGRGLDEQYF; DNA: TGTGCCAGCAGCCCCTATGGAAGGGGGCTCGACGAGCAGTACTTC
V: TRBV6-1; D: TRBD1; J: TRBJ2-7; size: -; CDR3: CASSGQRTGEQYF; DNA: TGTGCCAGCAGTGGACAAAGGACAGGCGAGCAGTACTTC
V: TRBV11-2; D: -; J: TRBJ1-2; size: -; CDR3: CASSLTAGPNYGYTF; DNA: TGTGCCAGCAGCTTAACCGCAGGCCCTAACTATGGCTACACCTTC
V: TRBV28; D: -; J: TRBJ2-5; size: -; CDR3: CASSLVWSETQYF; DNA: TGTGCCAGCAGTTTAGTTTGGTCAGAGACCCAGTACTTC
V: TRBV7-9; D: -; J: TRBJ2-7; size: -; CDR3: CASSLEAGALSYEQYF; DNA: TGTGCCAGCAGCTTGGAGGCAGGGGCTCTCTCCTACGAGCAGTACTTC
V: TRBV7-9; D: -; J: TRBJ2-2; size: -; CDR3: CASSPATSGELFF; DNA: TGTGCCAGCAGCCCCGCCACCTCCGGGGAGCTGTTTTTT
V: TRBV29-1; D: -; J: TRBJ2-7; size: -; CDR3: CSVEGETDWVAYEQYF; DNA: TGCAGCGTTGAAGGAGAGACAGATTGGGTAGCCTACGAGCAGTACTTC
V: TRBV6-5; D: TRBD2; J: TRBJ2-1; size: few; CDR3: CASSGRFNEQFF; DNA: TGTGCCAGTAGCGGGAGGTTCAATGAGCAGTTCTTC
V: TRBV7-7; D: -; J: TRBJ1-3; size: -; CDR3: CASSPGGLHGNTIYF; DNA: TGTGCTAGCAGCCCTGGTGGGTTACATGGAAACACCATATATTTT
V: TRBV18; D: TRBD1; J: TRBJ1-4; size: -; CDR3: CASSLRQGLSNEKLFF; DNA: TGTGCCAGCTCCCTCCGACAGGGCTTAAGTAATGAAAAACTGTTTTTT
V: TRBV27; D: -; J: TRBJ1-5; size: -; CDR3: CASSFGRGPYSNQPQHF; DNA: TGTGCCAGCAGTTTCGGCAGGGGCCCGTATAGCAATCAGCCCCAGCATTTT
V: TRBV7-9; D: TRBD2; J: TRBJ2-7; size: once; CDR3: CASSDSGGTYEQYF; DNA: TGTGCCAGCAGCGATAGCGGGGGGACCTACGAGCAGTACTTC
V: TRBV9; D: -; J: TRBJ2-1; size: once; CDR3: CASSVAGTNEQFF; DNA: TGTGCCAGCAGCGTAGCAGGGACCAATGAGCAGTTCTTC
V: TRBV5-1; D: -; J: TRBJ1-3; size: -; CDR3: CASSLEGGNTIYF; DNA: TGCGCCAGCAGCTTGGAGGGGGGAAACACCATATATTTT
V: TRBV7-2; D: -; J: TRBJ2-1; size: -; CDR3: CASSLAASEYNEQFF; DNA: TGTGCCAGCAGCTTAGCAGCTAGCGAATACAATGAGCAGTTCTTC
V: TRBV2; D: -; J: TRBJ2-3; size: -; CDR3: CASKIRQYTDTQYF; DNA: TGTGCCAGCAAAATCCGACAGTACACAGATACGCAGTATTTT
V: TRBV6-5; D: TRBD1; J: TRBJ1-2; size: -; CDR3: CASRRDSGGYGYTF; DNA: TGTGCCAGCAGACGGGACAGCGGGGGCTATGGCTACACCTTC
V: TRBV7-7; D: TRBD2; J: TRBJ2-2; size: -; CDR3: CASSLGLAGAGTGELFF; DNA: TGTGCTAGCAGCCTTGGACTAGCGGGGGCAGGGACCGGGGAGCTGTTTTTT
V: TRBV4-1; D: TRBD1; J: TRBJ1-1; size: -; CDR3: CASSQPQGGSTEAFF; DNA: TGCGCCAGCAGCCAACCACAGGGGGGGAGCACTGAAGCTTTCTTT